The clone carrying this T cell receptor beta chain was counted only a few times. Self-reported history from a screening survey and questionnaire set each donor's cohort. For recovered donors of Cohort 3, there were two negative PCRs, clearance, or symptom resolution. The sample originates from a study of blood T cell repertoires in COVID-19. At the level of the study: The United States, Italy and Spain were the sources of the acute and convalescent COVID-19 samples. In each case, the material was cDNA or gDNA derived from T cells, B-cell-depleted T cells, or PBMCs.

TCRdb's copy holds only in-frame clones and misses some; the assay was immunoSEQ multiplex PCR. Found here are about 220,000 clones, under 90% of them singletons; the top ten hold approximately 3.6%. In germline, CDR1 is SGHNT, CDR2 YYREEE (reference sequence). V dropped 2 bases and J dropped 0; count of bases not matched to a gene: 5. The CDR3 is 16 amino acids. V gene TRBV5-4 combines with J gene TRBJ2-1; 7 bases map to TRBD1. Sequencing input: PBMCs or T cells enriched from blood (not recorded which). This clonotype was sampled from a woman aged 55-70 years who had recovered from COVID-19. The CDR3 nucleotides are TGTGCCAGCAGCTTACCCGCAGGGGGCTCCTACAATGAGCAGTTCTTC. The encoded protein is CASSLPAGGSYNEQFF.